The 30 T cell receptor beta chains reported below all come from one sample, sequenced in a study of early T cells in non-severe SARS-CoV-2 infection. TCRdb reanalysed the 5' RACE reads using MiXCR and keeps one entry per CDR3 protein. The sample includes more than 65,000 distinct CDR3 sequences, roughly 13% seen only once; the top ten take 1.4%. The specimen sequenced was whole blood. The receptors derive from an adult who was a healthcare worker with PCR-confirmed SARS-CoV-2 infection or an uninfected control (not recorded which).

The chain joins TRBV29-1 to TRBJ2-7; no reliable D call. CDR3 length equals 14 residues. The germline V and J ends were trimmed by 4 bases and 0 bases, with 13 bases remaining between them. The germline V gene has CDR1 SQVTM and CDR2 ANQGSEA. The CDR3 is CSVAVVLSSYEQYF. CDR3 coding DNA: TGCAGCGTTGCGGTAGTCCTGAGCTCCTACGAGCAGTACTTC.

At least ten counts were recorded for this clonotype. The chain carries TRBV27 and TRBJ2-5; TRBD1 might be the D (6 bases). Between the trimmed V and J ends, which lost 6 bases and 1 base, there was a span of 15 bases. CDR1 is MNHEY and CDR2 is SMNVEV in the germline V gene (reference sequence). This CDR3 comprises 15 residues. The CDR3 sequence: CASRQGNSRQETQYF. The DNA of the CDR3 is TGTGCCAGCAGGCAGGGGAACAGCCGCCAAGAGACCCAGTACTTC.

At least ten counts were recorded for this clonotype. The genes are TRBV29-1 and TRBJ2-1, with 8 bases identical to TRBD1. Trimming took 7 bases from V and 7 from J; bases not matched to a gene: 6. The CDR3 runs to 12 residues. The V gene's germline CDR1 is SQVTM and CDR2 ANQGSEA. The DNA for the CDR3 is TGCAGCGCCTGGACAGGGAGGAATGAGCAGTTCTTC. The encoded protein is CSAWTGRNEQFF.

This rearrangement joins TRBV15 to TRBJ2-2; TRBD1 or TRBD2 may be the D gene (6 bases each). CDR3 length: 17 residues. Trimming took off 1 base at V and 4 bases at J, with 16 bases between the two ends. Per germline, CDR1 LNHNV and CDR2 YYDKDF (reference sequence). The CDR3 region has the DNA TGTGCCACCAGCAGAGTAGGGGGGCTACACTCCACCGGGGAGCTGTTTTTT. The encoded protein is CATSRVGGLHSTGELFF. The whole variable domain, remainder taken from reference TRBV15 and TRBJ2-2, is DAMVIQNPRYQVTQFGKPVTLSCSQTLNHNVMYWYQQKSSQAPKLLFHYYDKDFNNEADTPDNFQSRRPNTSFCFLDIRSPGLGDTAMYLCATSRVGGLHSTGELFFGEGSRLTVL.

V and J are TRBV27 and TRBJ2-7; possible D gene TRBD2, 6 bases. The V end was cut by 5 bases, the J end by 0 bases, with 17 bases between. The CDR3 consists of 16 residues. Germline-derived CDR1 and CDR2 are MNHEY and SMNVEV (reference sequence). DNA of the CDR3: TGTGCCAGCAGTCCACTTCGGGGGAGACCCTCCTACGAGCAGTACTTC. This translates into CASSPLRGRPSYEQYF.

This clonotype was seen more than once but under ten times. CDR3 bases: TGCGCCAGCAGCTTGGCGCTCGACCCTAGCACAGATACGCAGTATTTT. Translated: CASSLALDPSTDTQYF. The chain joins TRBV5-1 to TRBJ2-3; D uncertain. V lost 0 bases, J lost 0 bases, and 11 bases lay in between. Per the germline V gene, CDR1 is SGHRS and CDR2 is YFSETQ. The CDR3 spans 16 residues.

The chain has TRBV29-1 and TRBJ1-6; possible D gene TRBD1, 6 bases. The V gene lost 7 bases and the J gene lost 7 bases, with 23 bases spanning the gap. The CDR3 has 16 amino acids. Per the germline V gene, CDR1 is SQVTM and CDR2 is ANQGSEA. CDR3 nucleotides: TGCAGCGCCATGGGGGGCAGATTTATGGGAAATTCACCCCTCCACTTT. The encoded protein is CSAMGGRFMGNSPLHF.

This clonotype was seen many times. The gene calls are TRBV11-2 and TRBJ1-5; no clear D. This CDR3 has 14 amino acids. The V end lost 2 bases, the J end lost 6 bases, and 11 bases lay between the germline ends. CDR1 and CDR2 (germline): SGHAT, FQNNGV. The DNA for the CDR3 is TGTGCCAGCAGCTTACCCGGATATGGTCAGCCCCAGCATTTT. Translated, it gives CASSLPGYGQPQHF. Based on the CDR3 plus reference TRBV11-2 and TRBJ1-5, the full variable domain is EAGVAQSPRYKIIEKRQSVAFWCNPISGHATLYWYQQILGQGPKLLIQFQNNGVVDDSQLPKDRFSAERLKGVDSTLKIQPAKLEDSAVYLCASSLPGYGQPQHFGDGTRLSIL.

The chain combines TRBV5-6 with TRBJ2-2; 9 nucleotides match TRBD1. V shed 3 bases and J 3 bases; nucleotides not matched to a gene: 12. CDR3 size: 18 residues. Germline-derived CDR1 and CDR2 are SGHDT and YYEEEE. CDR3 region: CASSSLPGQGGYTGELFF. DNA of the CDR3: TGTGCCAGCAGCTCACTACCGGGACAGGGCGGGTACACCGGGGAGCTGTTTTTT.

This clonotype was observed many times. The chain has TRBV11-3 and TRBJ2-1; D is undetermined. The CDR3 is 16 residues long. Trimming shortened V by 1 base and J by 0 bases, and 10 bases separated the two germline ends. CDR1 is SGHNT, CDR2 YENEEA, per germline. The CDR3 sequence is CASSLGATSSYNEQFF. CDR3 nucleotides: TGTGCCAGCAGCTTAGGGGCTACGAGCTCCTACAATGAGCAGTTCTTC.

V is TRBV28 and J is TRBJ1-4; the match to TRBD1 covers 9 bases. This CDR3 contains 14 residues. The V and J ends lost 6 bases and 8 bases, in that order; junction bases with no gene match: 7. In germline, CDR1 is MDHEN, CDR2 SYDVKM. The CDR3 coding sequence is TGTGCCAGCAGACTACAGGGGGCTAGGGAAAAACTGTTTTTT. Its translation: CASRLQGAREKLFF.

This clonotype occurred a few times. The V call is TRBV9, the J call TRBJ2-5; a possible D gene is TRBD2 (6 bases). V was pared by 4 bases and J by 5 bases, with 15 bases between. Per germline, CDR1 SGDLS and CDR2 YYNGEE. The CDR3 loop spans 14 amino acids. The CDR3 sequence is CASSTGLQTETQYF. The CDR3 nucleotides are TGTGCCAGCAGCACGGGACTCCAGACGGAGACCCAGTACTTC.

This clonotype was recorded a few times. The chain carries TRBV11-2 and TRBJ1-6, with D unclear. V was cut by 0 bases and J by 9 bases, with 15 bases left in between. This CDR3 has 16 residues. Looked up from germline, CDR1 is SGHAT and CDR2 is FQNNGV. The CDR3 bases are TGTGCCAGCAGCTTAGACCGGGGTCTTACCGTTTCACCCCTCCACTTT. Its protein product is CASSLDRGLTVSPLHF.

The CDR3 nucleotides are TGTGCCAGCAGCTTGTGGGACAGGTTCGACGAGCAGTACTTC. Translation gives CASSLWDRFDEQYF. This chain connects TRBV11-2 to TRBJ2-7; 8 nucleotides line up with TRBD1. This CDR3 comprises 14 residues. With 3 bases clipped from V and 5 bases from J, the junction kept 6 bases outside the gene matches. Germline V gives CDR1 SGHAT, CDR2 FQNNGV.

The gene calls are TRBV9 and TRBJ1-1, with 7 bases matching TRBD1. The CDR3 contains 13 residues. Trimming removed 9 bases from V and 3 bases from J; junction bases left unmatched: 8. Germline-derived CDR1 and CDR2 are SGDLS and YYNGEE. The CDR3 DNA follows: TGTGCCACGGCCGTTGACAGGGACACTGAAGCTTTCTTT. This translates into CATAVDRDTEAFF.

The genes are TRBV7-2 and TRBJ2-5, with D perhaps being TRBD1 or TRBD2 (5 bases each). The CDR3 sequence is 14 residues long. V lost 3 bases, J lost 5 bases, and 13 bases lay in between. Per germline, CDR1 SGHTA and CDR2 FQGNSA. The CDR3 DNA reads as TGTGCCAGCAGCTTCCCGGGGCCCGGGGAGACCCAGTACTTC. Protein: CASSFPGPGETQYF.

The sample holds many counts of this clonotype. The rearrangement joins TRBV11-2 to TRBJ2-3; 12 nucleotides line up with TRBD2. Looked up from germline, CDR1 is SGHAT and CDR2 is FQNNGV. The V and J ends lost 3 bases and 4 bases, in that order; junction bases with no gene match: 5. The CDR3 covers 16 residues. In nucleotides, the CDR3 is TGTGCCAGCAGCTTCCTAGCGGGGGGGCCATCAGATACGCAGTATTTT. Translation gives CASSFLAGGPSDTQYF.

This clonotype was observed a handful of times. The rearrangement joins TRBV12-3 or TRBV12-4 to TRBJ2-7; the match to TRBD2 covers 9 bases. This CDR3 is 16 amino acids long. With V trimmed by 5 bases and J by 6 bases, 14 bases remained unmatched. CDR3 region: CASSVSSRGGAAEQYF. The DNA of the CDR3 is TGTGCCAGCAGTGTCTCCTCGCGCGGGGGGGCCGCCGAGCAGTACTTC.

The rearrangement uses TRBV20-1 and TRBJ2-7; D not resolved. The CDR3 length is 13 residues. Germline V lookup: CDR1 DFQATT, CDR2 SNEGSKA (reference sequence). The ends were cut back, 3 bases at V and 1 base at J, with 10 bases in the middle. DNA of the CDR3: TGCAGTGCTAGGATTTCCAGGTCCTACGAGCAGTACTTC. The encoded protein is CSARISRSYEQYF.

The chain is built from TRBV20-1 and TRBJ1-4, with D perhaps matching TRBD1 (5 bases). The CDR3 loop spans 13 amino acids. The ends were cut back, 3 bases at V and 7 bases at J, with 12 bases in the middle. Germline V gene lookup returns CDR1 DFQATT and CDR2 SNEGSKA (reference sequence). In DNA, the CDR3 is TGCAGTGCTAGGGGACGGATGGGTGAAAAACTGTTTTTT. Translating it yields CSARGRMGEKLFF.

This clonotype was observed at least ten times. This chain joins TRBV18 and TRBJ1-2; D not certain. The germline V and J ends were trimmed by 1 base and 6 bases, with 18 bases remaining between them. The V gene's germline CDR1 is KGHSH and CDR2 LQKENI. The CDR3 spans 16 residues. The CDR3 region is CASSPLMGQSAHGYTF. The CDR3 coding sequence is TGTGCCAGCTCACCACTGATGGGCCAGTCAGCCCATGGCTACACCTTC.

The rearrangement links TRBV10-2 to TRBJ1-2; D not certain. Germline CDR1 reads WSHSY; CDR2 reads SAAADI. The germline V and J ends were trimmed by 5 bases and 7 bases, with 11 bases remaining between them. The CDR3 covers 12 residues. The CDR3 DNA reads TGCGCCAGCAGTCCGGGAAGACTTGGCTACACCTTC. Its translation: CASSPGRLGYTF.

Worth noting for this clonotype: One end of the junction varies from germline; a read error may be responsible. The V gene is TRBV29-1, the J gene TRBJ2-4; TRBD1 matches at 7 bases. CDR1 is SQVTM, CDR2 ANQGSEA, per germline. The CDR3 contains 12 residues. Here the CDR3 reads CSVATRQGAHIF. As DNA, the CDR3 is TGCAGCGTTGCGACGAGACAGGGAGCTCATATCTTC.

This clonotype has only a few counts. J is TRBJ2-5 and V is TRBV29-1, with 10 bases lining up with TRBD1. The J segment lost 0 bases and the V segment lost 4 bases, leaving 2 bases of the junction unmatched. There are 14 residues in the CDR3. Germline CDR1 SQVTM, CDR2 ANQGSEA. The CDR3 nucleotides are TGCAGCGTTGGACAGGGGGCGTACCAAGAGACCCAGTACTTC. The encoded protein is CSVGQGAYQETQYF.

The sample holds one count of this clonotype. The gene calls are TRBV5-1 and TRBJ2-7, with D unclear. Trimming took 0 bases from V and 9 from J, leaving 10 bases between them. This CDR3 contains 12 residues. Looked up from germline, CDR1 is SGHRS and CDR2 is YFSETQ. The CDR3 coding sequence is TGCGCCAGCAGCTTGGCCGGCGTCGGGCAGTACTTC. Its protein product is CASSLAGVGQYF.

In its sample, this clonotype was seen many times. Here the CDR3 DNA reads TGTGCCAGCAGTAGACAGGGGGACTATGGCTACACCTTC. It translates to CASSRQGDYGYTF. The rearrangement links TRBV2 to TRBJ1-2, with 9 bases aligning to TRBD1. This CDR3 is built from 13 residues. Germline CDR1 and CDR2: SNHLY and FYNNEI. V gave up 5 bases and J gave up 3 bases; unmatched junction bases: 1.

As to this clonotype: Possible read error: a much larger clone is one base away. The CDR3 does not end in the conserved phenylalanine or tryptophan, so this is likely a read error. The chain carries TRBV12-3 or TRBV12-4 and TRBJ1-2; D call uncertain. V lost 3 bases to trimming and J lost 2 bases, with 7 bases between them. The CDR3 is made up of 13 amino acids. CDR3 protein: CASSLRRNYGYTS. The CDR3 region has the DNA TGTGCCAGCAGTTTGCGACGGAACTATGGCTACACCTCC.

Many counts were recorded for this clonotype. This sequence joins TRBV29-1 and TRBJ1-2; D gene uncertain. Trimming shortened V by 6 bases and J by 14 bases, and 13 bases separated the two germline ends. The CDR3 runs to 9 residues. Germline-derived CDR1 and CDR2 are SQVTM and ANQGSEA. CDR3 region: CSVGPYGTF. The CDR3 DNA reads as TGCAGCGTCGGACCTTATGGGACCTTC.

There are many counts of this clonotype. This chain joins TRBV9 and TRBJ2-5; 12 positions match TRBD2. The CDR3 loop spans 17 amino acids. J lost 2 bases, V lost 3 bases, and 8 bases had no gene match. Looked up from germline, CDR1 is SGDLS and CDR2 is YYNGEE. The DNA for the CDR3 is TGTGCCAGCAGCGCTGGCGGGACTAGCGGGCCTCAAGAGACCCAGTACTTC. Its protein is CASSAGGTSGPQETQYF.

The chain combines TRBV7-2 with TRBJ2-7, with no clear D. The V and J ends lost 5 bases and 5 bases respectively, with 13 bases between them. The CDR3 has 13 amino acids. Germline V CDR1 and CDR2: SGHTA, FQGNSA. CDR3 nucleotide sequence: TGTGCCAGCAGCCCGGCCTGGGCTAACGAGCAGTACTTC. This codes for CASSPAWANEQYF.